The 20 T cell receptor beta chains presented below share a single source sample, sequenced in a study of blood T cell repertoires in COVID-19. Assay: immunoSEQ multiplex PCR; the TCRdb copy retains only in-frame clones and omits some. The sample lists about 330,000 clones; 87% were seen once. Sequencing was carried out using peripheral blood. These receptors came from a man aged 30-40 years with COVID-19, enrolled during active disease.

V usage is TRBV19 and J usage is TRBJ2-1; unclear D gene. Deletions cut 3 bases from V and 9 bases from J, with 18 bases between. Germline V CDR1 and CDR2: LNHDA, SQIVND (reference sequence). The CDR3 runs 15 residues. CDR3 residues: CASSIQAYHTSEQFF. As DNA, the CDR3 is TGTGCCAGTAGTATTCAGGCCTATCACACATCTGAGCAGTTCTTC.

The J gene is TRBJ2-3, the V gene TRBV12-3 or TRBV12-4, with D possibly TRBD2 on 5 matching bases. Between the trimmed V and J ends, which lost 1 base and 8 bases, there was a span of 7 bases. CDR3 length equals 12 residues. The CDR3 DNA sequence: TGTGCCAGCAGTTTAGAGGGAGTTACGCAGTATTTT. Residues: CASSLEGVTQYF.

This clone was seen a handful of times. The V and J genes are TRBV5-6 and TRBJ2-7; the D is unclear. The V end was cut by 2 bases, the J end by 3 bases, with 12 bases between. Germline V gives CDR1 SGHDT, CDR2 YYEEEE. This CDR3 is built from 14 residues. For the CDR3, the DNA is TGTGCCAGCAGCTTTGGTAACAGTATCTACGAGCAGTACTTC. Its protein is CASSFGNSIYEQYF.

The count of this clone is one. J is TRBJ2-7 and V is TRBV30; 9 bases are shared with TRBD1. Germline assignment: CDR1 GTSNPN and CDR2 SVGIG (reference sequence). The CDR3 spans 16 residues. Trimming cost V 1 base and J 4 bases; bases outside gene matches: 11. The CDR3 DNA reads TGTGCCTGGAGTGGCTACGGACAGGGGAATAGGTACGAGCAGTACTTC. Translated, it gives CAWSGYGQGNRYEQYF.

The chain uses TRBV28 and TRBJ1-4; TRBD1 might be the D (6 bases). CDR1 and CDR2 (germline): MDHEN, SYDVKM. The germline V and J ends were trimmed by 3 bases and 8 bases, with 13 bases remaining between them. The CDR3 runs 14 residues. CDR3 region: CASSFLTGAEKLFF. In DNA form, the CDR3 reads TGTGCCAGCAGTTTCTTGACAGGTGCCGAAAAACTGTTTTTT.

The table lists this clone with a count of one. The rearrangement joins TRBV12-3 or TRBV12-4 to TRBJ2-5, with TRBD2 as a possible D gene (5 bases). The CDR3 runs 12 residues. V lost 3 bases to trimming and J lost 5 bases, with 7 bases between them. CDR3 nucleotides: TGTGCCAGCAGTTTCGGGGATGAGACCCAGTACTTC. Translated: CASSFGDETQYF.

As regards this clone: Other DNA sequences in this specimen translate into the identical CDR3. The CDR3 coding sequence is TGTGCCAGCAGTTATACAGGGAACACTGAAGCTTTCTTT. Its protein is CASSYTGNTEAFF. The V and J genes are TRBV6-5 and TRBJ1-1, with D possibly TRBD1 on 5 matching bases. The germline V gene has CDR1 MNHEY and CDR2 SVGAGI. Between the trimmed V and J ends, which lost 3 bases and 1 base, there was a span of 6 bases. This CDR3 is built from 13 residues.

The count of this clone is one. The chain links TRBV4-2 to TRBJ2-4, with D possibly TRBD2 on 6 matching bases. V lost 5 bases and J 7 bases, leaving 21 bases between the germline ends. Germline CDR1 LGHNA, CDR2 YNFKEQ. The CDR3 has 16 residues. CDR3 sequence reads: CASSKTSLQGVNIQYF. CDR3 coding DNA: TGTGCCAGCAGCAAGACTAGTCTCCAAGGGGTGAACATTCAGTACTTC.

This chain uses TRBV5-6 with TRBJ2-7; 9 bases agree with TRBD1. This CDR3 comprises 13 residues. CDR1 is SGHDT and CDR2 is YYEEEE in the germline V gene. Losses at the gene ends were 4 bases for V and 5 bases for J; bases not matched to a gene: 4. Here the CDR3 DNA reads TGTGCCAGCAGCCTCGACAGGGGGAACGAGCAGTACTTC. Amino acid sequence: CASSLDRGNEQYF.

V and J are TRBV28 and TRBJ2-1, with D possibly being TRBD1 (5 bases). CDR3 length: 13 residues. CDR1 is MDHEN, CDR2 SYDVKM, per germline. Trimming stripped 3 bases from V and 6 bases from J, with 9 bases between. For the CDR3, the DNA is TGTGCCAGCAGTTTTGCAGGGCCCAATGAGCAGTTCTTC. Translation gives CASSFAGPNEQFF.

This CDR3 reads CASSNHDSNYGYTF. The CDR3 nucleotides read TGTGCCAGCAGCAACCACGACAGTAACTATGGCTACACCTTC. This chain joins TRBV28 and TRBJ1-2, with D tentatively TRBD1 (5 bases). Per germline, CDR1 MDHEN and CDR2 SYDVKM. Trimming pared 6 bases from V and 1 base from J, leaving 12 bases between. The CDR3 has 14 amino acids.

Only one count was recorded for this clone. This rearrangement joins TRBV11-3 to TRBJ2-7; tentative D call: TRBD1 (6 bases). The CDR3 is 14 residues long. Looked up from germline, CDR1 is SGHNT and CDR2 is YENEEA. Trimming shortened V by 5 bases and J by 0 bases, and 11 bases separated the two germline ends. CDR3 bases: TGTGCCAGCAGCATTACAGGGAGCTCCTACGAGCAGTACTTC. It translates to CASSITGSSYEQYF.

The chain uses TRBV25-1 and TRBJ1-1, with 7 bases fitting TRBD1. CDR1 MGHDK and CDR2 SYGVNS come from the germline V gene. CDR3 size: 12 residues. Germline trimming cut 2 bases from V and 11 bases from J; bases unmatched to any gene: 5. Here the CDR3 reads CASSEPPGGAFF. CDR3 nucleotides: TGTGCCAGCAGTGAACCCCCAGGGGGGGCTTTCTTT.

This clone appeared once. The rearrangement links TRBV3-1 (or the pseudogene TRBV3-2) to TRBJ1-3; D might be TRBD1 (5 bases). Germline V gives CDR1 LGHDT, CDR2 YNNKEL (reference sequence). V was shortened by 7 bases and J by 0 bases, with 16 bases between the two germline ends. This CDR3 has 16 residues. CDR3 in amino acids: CASTFGGGISGNTIYF. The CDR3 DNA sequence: TGTGCCAGCACCTTCGGGGGAGGGATCTCTGGAAACACCATATATTTT.

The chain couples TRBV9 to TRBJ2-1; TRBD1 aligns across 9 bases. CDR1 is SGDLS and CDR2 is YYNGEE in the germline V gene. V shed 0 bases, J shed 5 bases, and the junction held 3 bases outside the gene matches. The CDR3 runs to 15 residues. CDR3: CASSVGGTGNNEQFF. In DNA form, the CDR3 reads TGTGCCAGCAGCGTAGGCGGGACAGGGAACAATGAGCAGTTCTTC.

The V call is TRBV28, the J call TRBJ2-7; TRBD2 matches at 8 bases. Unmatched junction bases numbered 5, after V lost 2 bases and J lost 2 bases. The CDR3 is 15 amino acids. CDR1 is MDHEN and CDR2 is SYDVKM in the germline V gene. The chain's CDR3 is CASSLSNSGAYEQYF. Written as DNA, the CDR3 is TGTGCCAGCAGTTTAAGCAATAGCGGGGCCTACGAGCAGTACTTC.

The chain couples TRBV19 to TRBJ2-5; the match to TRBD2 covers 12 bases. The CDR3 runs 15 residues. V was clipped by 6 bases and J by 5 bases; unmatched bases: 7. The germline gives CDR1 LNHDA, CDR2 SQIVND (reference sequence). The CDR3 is CASRPSGGAVETQYF. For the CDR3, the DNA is TGTGCCAGTAGACCTAGCGGGGGGGCCGTGGAGACCCAGTACTTC.

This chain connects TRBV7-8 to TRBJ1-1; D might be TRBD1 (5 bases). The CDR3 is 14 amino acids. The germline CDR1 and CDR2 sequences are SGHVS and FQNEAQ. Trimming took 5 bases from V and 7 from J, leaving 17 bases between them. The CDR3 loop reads CASSPTNTGLEAFF. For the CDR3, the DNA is TGTGCCAGCAGCCCAACTAATACGGGACTTGAAGCTTTCTTT.

The CDR3 here is CASSEGLADNNEQFF. Here the CDR3 DNA reads TGTGCCAGCAGCGAGGGACTAGCGGACAACAATGAGCAGTTCTTC. The chain recombines TRBV28 with TRBJ2-1, with 11 bases lining up with TRBD2. V trimming: 6 bases; J trimming: 5 bases; junction bases outside the gene matches: 6. From germline, CDR1 is MDHEN and CDR2 SYDVKM. The CDR3 has 15 residues. The variable domain in full, with the rest retrieved from reference TRBV28 and TRBJ2-1, is DVKVTQSSRYLVKRTGEKVFLECVQDMDHENMFWYRQDPGLGLRLIYFSYDVKMKEKGDIPEGYSVSREKKERFSLILESASTNQTSMYLCASSEGLADNNEQFFGPGTRLTVL.

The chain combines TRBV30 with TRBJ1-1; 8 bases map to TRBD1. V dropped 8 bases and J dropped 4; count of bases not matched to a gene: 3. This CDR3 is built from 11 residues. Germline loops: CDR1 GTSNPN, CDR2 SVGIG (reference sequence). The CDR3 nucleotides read TGTGCCGCCCAGGGGGCCACTGAAGCTTTCTTT. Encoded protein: CAAQGATEAFF.